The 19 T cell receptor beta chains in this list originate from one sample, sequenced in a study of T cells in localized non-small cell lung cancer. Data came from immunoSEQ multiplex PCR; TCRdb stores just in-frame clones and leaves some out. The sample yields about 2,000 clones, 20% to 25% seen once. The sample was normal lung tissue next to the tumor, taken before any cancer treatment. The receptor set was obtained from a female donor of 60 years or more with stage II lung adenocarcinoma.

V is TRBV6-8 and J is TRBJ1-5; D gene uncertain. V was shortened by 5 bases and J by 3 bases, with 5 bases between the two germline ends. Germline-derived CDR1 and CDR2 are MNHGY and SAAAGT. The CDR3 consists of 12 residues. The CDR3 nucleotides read TGTGCCAGCAGTGAGTTCAATCAGCCCCAGCATTTT. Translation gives CASSEFNQPQHF.

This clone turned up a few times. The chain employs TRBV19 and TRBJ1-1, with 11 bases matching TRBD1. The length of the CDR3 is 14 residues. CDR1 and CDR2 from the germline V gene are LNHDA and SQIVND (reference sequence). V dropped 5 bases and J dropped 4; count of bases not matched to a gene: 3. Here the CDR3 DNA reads TGTGCCAGTAGTCCCGGGACAGGGGGCACTGAAGCTTTCTTT. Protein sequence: CASSPGTGGTEAFF.

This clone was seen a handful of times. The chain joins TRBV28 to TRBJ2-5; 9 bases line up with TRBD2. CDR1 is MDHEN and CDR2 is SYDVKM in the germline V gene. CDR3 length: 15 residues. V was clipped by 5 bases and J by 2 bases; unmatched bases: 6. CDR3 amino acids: CASSHRTSAQETQYF. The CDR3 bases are TGTGCCAGCAGTCATAGGACTAGCGCGCAAGAGACCCAGTACTTC.

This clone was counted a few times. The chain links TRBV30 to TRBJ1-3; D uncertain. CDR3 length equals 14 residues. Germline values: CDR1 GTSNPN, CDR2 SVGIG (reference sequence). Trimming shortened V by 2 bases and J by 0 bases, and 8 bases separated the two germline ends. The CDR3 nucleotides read TGTGCCTGGAGTTACACGAGCTCTGGAAACACCATATATTTT. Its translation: CAWSYTSSGNTIYF.

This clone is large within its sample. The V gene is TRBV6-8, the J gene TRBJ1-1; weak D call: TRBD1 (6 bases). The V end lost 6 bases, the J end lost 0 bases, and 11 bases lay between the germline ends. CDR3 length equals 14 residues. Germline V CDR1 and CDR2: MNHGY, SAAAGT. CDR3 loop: CASRERDMNTEAFF. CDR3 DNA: TGTGCCAGCAGGGAAAGGGACATGAACACTGAAGCTTTCTTT.

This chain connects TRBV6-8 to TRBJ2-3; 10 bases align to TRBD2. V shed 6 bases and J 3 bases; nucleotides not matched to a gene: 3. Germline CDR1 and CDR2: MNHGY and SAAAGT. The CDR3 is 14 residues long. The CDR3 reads CASRKRGGTDTQYF. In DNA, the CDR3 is TGTGCCAGCAGGAAGCGGGGGGGGACAGATACGCAGTATTTT.

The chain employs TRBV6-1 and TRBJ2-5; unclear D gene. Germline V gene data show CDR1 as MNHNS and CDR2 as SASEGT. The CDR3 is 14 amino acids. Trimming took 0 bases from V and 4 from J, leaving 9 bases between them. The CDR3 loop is CASSEAWSGETQYF. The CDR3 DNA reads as TGTGCCAGCAGTGAAGCCTGGTCGGGAGAGACCCAGTACTTC.

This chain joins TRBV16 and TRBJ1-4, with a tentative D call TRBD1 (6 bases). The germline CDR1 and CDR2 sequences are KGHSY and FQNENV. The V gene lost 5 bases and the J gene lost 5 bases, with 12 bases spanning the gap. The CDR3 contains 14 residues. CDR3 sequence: CASSIGGGNEKLFF. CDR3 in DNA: TGTGCCAGCAGCATCGGAGGGGGAAATGAAAAACTGTTTTTT.

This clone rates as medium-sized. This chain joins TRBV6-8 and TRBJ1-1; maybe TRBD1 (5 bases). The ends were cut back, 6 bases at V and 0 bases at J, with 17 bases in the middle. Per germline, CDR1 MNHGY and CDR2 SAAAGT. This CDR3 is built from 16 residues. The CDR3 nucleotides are TGTGCCAGCAGCCACGGGACCGCCAGGCTGAACACTGAAGCTTTCTTT. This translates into CASSHGTARLNTEAFF.

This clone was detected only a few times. Written as DNA, the CDR3 is TGTGCCAGCAGCTTGGGTCTAGCCCAAGAGACCCAGTACTTC. Encoded protein: CASSLGLAQETQYF. The J gene is TRBJ2-5, the V gene TRBV11-3, with D maybe TRBD2 (5 bases). The CDR3 has 14 residues. The ends were cut back, 3 bases at V and 1 base at J, with 9 bases in the middle. The germline CDR1 and CDR2 sequences are SGHNT and YENEEA.

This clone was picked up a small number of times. CDR3 sequence (DNA): TGTGCCAGCAGCGTTAGTCAGGGCTCGCGGGGGGATGAAAAACTGTTTTTT. As protein: CASSVSQGSRGDEKLFF. V and J are TRBV9 and TRBJ1-4, with TRBD1 as a possible D gene (5 bases). CDR3 length: 17 residues. Germline CDR1 is SGDLS and CDR2 is YYNGEE. Trimming took 2 bases from V and 6 from J, leaving 20 bases between them.

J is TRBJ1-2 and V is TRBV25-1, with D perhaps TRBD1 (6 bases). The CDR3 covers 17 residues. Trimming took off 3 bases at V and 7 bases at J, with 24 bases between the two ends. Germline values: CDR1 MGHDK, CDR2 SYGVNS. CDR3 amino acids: CASSEVRWGRGEGGYTF. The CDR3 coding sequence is TGTGCCAGCAGTGAGGTTAGGTGGGGCAGGGGCGAAGGTGGCTACACCTTC.

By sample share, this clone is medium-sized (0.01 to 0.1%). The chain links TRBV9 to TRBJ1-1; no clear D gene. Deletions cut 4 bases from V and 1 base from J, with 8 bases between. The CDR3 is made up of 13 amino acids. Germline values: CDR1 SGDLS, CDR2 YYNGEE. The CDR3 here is CASSRDWNTEAFF. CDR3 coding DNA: TGTGCCAGCAGCCGGGATTGGAACACTGAAGCTTTCTTT. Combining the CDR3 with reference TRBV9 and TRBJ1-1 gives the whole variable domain DSGVTQTPKHLITATGQRVTLRCSPRSGDLSVYWYQQSLDQGLQFLIQYYNGEERAKGNILERFSAQQFPDLHSELNLSSLELGDSALYFCASSRDWNTEAFFGQGTRLTVV.

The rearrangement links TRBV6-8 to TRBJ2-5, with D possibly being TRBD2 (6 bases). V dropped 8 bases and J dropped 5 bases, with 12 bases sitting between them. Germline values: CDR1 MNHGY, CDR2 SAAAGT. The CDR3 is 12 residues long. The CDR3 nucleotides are TGTGCCAGCGCTGGGGGGTTTGAGACCCAGTACTTC. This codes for CASAGGFETQYF.

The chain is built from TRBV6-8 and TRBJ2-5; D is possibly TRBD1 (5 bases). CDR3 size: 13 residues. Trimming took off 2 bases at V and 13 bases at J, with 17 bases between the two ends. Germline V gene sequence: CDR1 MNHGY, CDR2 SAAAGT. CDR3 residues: CASSYDSVVTGYF. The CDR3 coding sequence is TGTGCCAGCAGTTACGACAGTGTAGTCACCGGGTACTTC.

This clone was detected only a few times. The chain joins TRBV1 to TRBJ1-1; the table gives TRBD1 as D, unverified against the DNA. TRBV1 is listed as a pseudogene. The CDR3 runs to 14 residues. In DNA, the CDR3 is TGCGCCAGCAGCCCACAGGGGACGAACACTGAAGCTTTCTTT. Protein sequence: CASSPQGTNTEAFF.

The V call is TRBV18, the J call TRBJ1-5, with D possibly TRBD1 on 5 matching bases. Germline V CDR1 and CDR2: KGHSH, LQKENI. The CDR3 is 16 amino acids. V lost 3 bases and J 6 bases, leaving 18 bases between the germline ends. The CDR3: CASSPSQGVVGQPQHF. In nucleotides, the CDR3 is TGTGCCAGCTCACCTTCCCAGGGAGTTGTGGGTCAGCCCCAGCATTTT.

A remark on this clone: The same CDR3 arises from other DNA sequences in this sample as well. The CDR3: CASSIDPGQPQHF. The CDR3 DNA is TGTGCCAGTAGTATAGATCCAGGGCAGCCCCAGCATTTT. The J gene is TRBJ1-5, the V gene TRBV19, with D possibly TRBD1 on 5 matching bases. V shed 0 bases and J shed 7 bases, with 7 bases lying between them. The CDR3 sequence is 13 residues long. Germline-derived CDR1 and CDR2 are LNHDA and SQIVND (reference sequence).

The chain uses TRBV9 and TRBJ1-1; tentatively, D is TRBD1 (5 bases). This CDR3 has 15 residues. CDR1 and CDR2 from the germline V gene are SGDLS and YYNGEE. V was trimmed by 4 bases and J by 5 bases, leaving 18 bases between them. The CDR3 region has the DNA TGTGCCAGCAGCCCACATGGCAGGGTTGAAACTGAAGCTTTCTTT. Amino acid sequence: CASSPHGRVETEAFF.